This T cell receptor (beta chain) was recovered during a study of cytomegalovirus exposure and HLA in healthy donors. Study-level findings and limits: For most TCR beta V segments, an earlier analysis put the productive rate at about 87% or about 30% of the time. Among immune exposure information, only CMV serostatus was available.

CDR1 is MNHEY and CDR2 is SVGAGI in the germline V gene. Trimming at V came to 4 bases and at J to 4 bases, leaving 1 base not matched to a gene. CDR3 length: 13 residues. With 60 Vbeta and 13 Jbeta primers, the PCR was carried out. Assay: immunoSEQ multiplex PCR; the TCRdb copy retains only in-frame clones and omits some. The repertoire holds around 150,000 clones, roughly 70% seen once, with around 6.8% in the top ten. For this clone: Its antigen is not known.

The source material was PBMCs. The genes are TRBV6-5 and TRBJ1-3; TRBD1 aligns across 7 bases. The sequence was obtained from a man aged 35 to 55 in good health and CMV-seropositive. CDR3 sequence reads: CASSSGQGNTIYF. The CDR3 DNA sequence: TGTGCCAGCAGTTCGGGACAGGGAAACACCATATATTTT.